Shown below are 30 T cell receptor beta chains from a single sample sequenced in a study of cytomegalovirus exposure and HLA in healthy donors (dated by TCRdb to 2015 to 2018). The method behind the library was the immunoSEQ multiplex PCR assay. For the multiplex PCR, a mixture combining 60 forward primers for TCR Vbeta segments and 13 reverse primers for TCR Jbeta segments was used. The source is immuneACCESS, and TCRdb retained only in-frame sequences with V and J called. Part of the clones is not carried over; for the studies checked, unresolved V genes explain less than half of this, and the remainder is unexplained. A total of approximately 110,000 clones appear in this sample, 79% of them only once. The ten most abundant clones make up 3.1% of the sample. Specimen: PBMCs. The receptors derive from a woman between 40 and 55 years old in good health and CMV-seronegative.

The chain has TRBV10-3 and TRBJ1-5; a possible D gene is TRBD1 (5 bases). The CDR3 has 15 amino acids. Germline V gives CDR1 ENHRY, CDR2 SYGVKD. V shed 4 bases and J shed 4 bases, with 14 bases lying between them. As DNA, the CDR3 is TGTGCCATCAGTGTGAACAGGCTGCCAAATCAGCCCCAGCATTTT. Residues: CAISVNRLPNQPQHF.

In its sample, this clone was seen once. The CDR3 loop is CASSQVGGDEQYF. CDR3 nucleotide sequence: TGTGCCAGCAGCCAAGTAGGGGGTGACGAGCAGTACTTC. The chain joins TRBV4-2 to TRBJ2-7, with D possibly matching TRBD1 (6 bases). Germline V CDR1 and CDR2: LGHNA, YNFKEQ. V lost 1 base, J lost 5 bases, and 9 bases lay in between. The CDR3 consists of 13 residues.

The chain carries TRBV27 and TRBJ2-2, with D tentatively TRBD1 (6 bases). Germline-derived CDR1 and CDR2 are MNHEY and SMNVEV (reference sequence). V was clipped by 4 bases and J by 6 bases, with 21 bases between them. This CDR3 has 17 amino acids. CDR3: CASSSDPDRLGAGELFF. CDR3 bases: TGTGCCAGCAGTTCCGACCCCGACAGGCTGGGGGCCGGGGAGCTGTTTTTT.

The rearrangement joins TRBV28 to TRBJ2-7, with D possibly TRBD2 on 6 matching bases. This CDR3 is 16 amino acids long. Between the trimmed V and J ends, which lost 4 bases and 1 base, there was a span of 17 bases. CDR1 and CDR2 from the germline V gene are MDHEN and SYDVKM. In nucleotides, the CDR3 is TGTGCCAGCAGTTCGCCTGGGACTGCAGGTTCCTACGAGCAGTACTTC. It yields the protein CASSSPGTAGSYEQYF.

The rearrangement joins TRBV10-3 to TRBJ1-2; the D gene is possibly TRBD1 (5 bases). This CDR3 has 11 residues. The germline V gene has CDR1 ENHRY and CDR2 SYGVKD. V was cut by 11 bases and J by 6 bases, with 13 bases left in between. CDR3 sequence (DNA): TGTGCCCAAAACGGGGGGAATGGCTACACCTTC. It translates to CAQNGGNGYTF.

The chain links TRBV7-9 to TRBJ1-2, with TRBD1 matching 9 bases. Germline-derived CDR1 and CDR2 are SEHNR and FQNEAQ (reference sequence). This CDR3 contains 19 residues. Trimming at V came to 3 bases and at J to 5 bases, leaving 19 bases not matched to a gene. CDR3 sequence: CASSLAPSVQGQGRYGYTF. The CDR3 coding sequence is TGTGCCAGCAGCTTGGCCCCTTCCGTCCAAGGACAGGGGAGATATGGCTACACCTTC.

The chain is built from TRBV6-1 and TRBJ2-2; TRBD1 aligns across 7 bases. This CDR3 has 15 amino acids. V lost 4 bases and J lost 4; bases outside the gene matches: 6. Germline lookup yields CDR1 MNHNS and CDR2 SASEGT. For the CDR3, the DNA is TGTGCCAGCAGTGGAAAACAGGGGAGCACCGGGGAGCTGTTTTTT. Translation: CASSGKQGSTGELFF.

The chain combines TRBV10-3 with TRBJ1-3; no firm D call. Trimming removed 4 bases from V and 2 bases from J, with 15 bases in between. The CDR3 runs 16 residues. Per the germline V gene, CDR1 is ENHRY and CDR2 is SYGVKD. In DNA form, the CDR3 reads TGTGCCATCAGTGGATCCCCCCGGGGTCCTGGAAACACCATATATTTT. Translated: CAISGSPRGPGNTIYF.

Here the CDR3 DNA reads TGTGCCAGCAGCTTAGGACAGATAGAGCTGTTTTTT. This gives the protein CASSLGQIELFF. The V gene is TRBV11-2, the J gene TRBJ2-2; possible D gene TRBD1, 5 bases. With 1 base removed from V and 11 bases from J, the gap between germline ends came to 8 bases. Germline V gene sequence: CDR1 SGHAT, CDR2 FQNNGV. CDR3 length: 12 amino acids.

This clone was seen once. V usage is TRBV4-1 and J usage is TRBJ1-4; the match to TRBD1 covers 7 bases. This CDR3 has 15 amino acids. V lost 1 base and J lost 8; bases outside the gene matches: 7. Germline-derived CDR1 and CDR2 are MGHRA and YSYEKL. CDR3 bases: TGCGCCAGCAGCCAAGGGCCCCAGGGGGGAGAAAAACTGTTTTTT. It translates to CASSQGPQGGEKLFF.

This rearrangement joins TRBV7-2 to TRBJ2-5, with 8 bases identical to TRBD2. J gave up 4 bases and V 2 bases, and 3 bases lay outside the gene matches. Germline CDR1 SGHTA, CDR2 FQGNSA. The CDR3 has 14 amino acids. CDR3 in amino acids: CASSLYGGGETQYF. The CDR3 nucleotides are TGTGCCAGCAGCTTATACGGGGGGGGAGAGACCCAGTACTTC.

V usage is TRBV10-3 and J usage is TRBJ2-3; TRBD1 matches 8 bases. V lost 4 bases, J lost 5 bases, and 14 bases stayed unmatched. Germline lookup yields CDR1 ENHRY and CDR2 SYGVKD. The CDR3 sequence is 17 residues long. The CDR3 reads CAISGQQGADSQDTQYF. The CDR3 nucleotides read TGTGCCATCAGTGGCCAGCAGGGGGCGGATTCACAAGATACGCAGTATTTT.

The gene calls are TRBV5-1 and TRBJ2-3; maybe TRBD2 (5 bases). The germline CDR1 and CDR2 sequences are SGHRS and YFSETQ. V lost 0 bases to trimming and J lost 5 bases, with 10 bases between them. There are 14 residues in the CDR3. The CDR3 loop reads CASSLASQEDTQYF. DNA of the CDR3: TGCGCCAGCAGCTTGGCTAGCCAGGAAGATACGCAGTATTTT.

The V call is TRBV6-1, the J call TRBJ1-2; D unclear. This CDR3 has 14 amino acids. Germline CDR1 MNHNS, CDR2 SASEGT. Between the trimmed V and J ends, which lost 5 bases and 4 bases, there was a span of 14 bases. CDR3 DNA sequence: TGTGCCAGCAGTTATTCGTCCGAGCCCTATGGCTACACCTTC. It translates to CASSYSSEPYGYTF.

The chain is built from TRBV5-1 and TRBJ2-5; D may be TRBD2 (6 bases). Germline lookup yields CDR1 SGHRS and CDR2 YFSETQ. Trimming cost V 2 bases and J 5 bases, with 16 bases left between them. CDR3 length: 15 residues. The CDR3 is CASSFAGPGLETQYF. The CDR3, as DNA: TGCGCCAGCAGCTTTGCGGGGCCCGGGTTGGAGACCCAGTACTTC.

The CDR3 DNA sequence: TGCGCCAGCAGCCAGACTAGTCCTAACACCGGGGAGCTGTTTTTT. Translation: CASSQTSPNTGELFF. The chain recombines TRBV10-2 with TRBJ2-2; perhaps TRBD2 as D (6 bases). CDR3 length: 15 amino acids. CDR1 and CDR2 from the germline V gene are WSHSY and SAAADI. Trimming pared 6 bases from V and 2 bases from J, leaving 13 bases between.

The chain joins TRBV7-9 to TRBJ1-1; D is unresolved. V was shortened by 1 base and J by 6 bases, with 18 bases between the two germline ends. CDR1 and CDR2 from the germline V gene are SEHNR and FQNEAQ (reference sequence). The CDR3 totals 16 residues. Here the CDR3 DNA reads TGTGCCAGCAGCTTAGGAGGGCCGGAGTCTCGGGCTGAAGCTTTCTTT. Residues: CASSLGGPESRAEAFF.

To note about this clone: The junction and the germline gene differ at one end; a read error may be behind it. The chain recombines TRBV7-9 with TRBJ1-3; 9 nucleotides agree with TRBD1. This CDR3 spans 17 amino acids. Germline CDR1 reads SEHNR; CDR2 reads FQNEAQ (reference sequence). This chain's CDR3 is CSSSLPGGTGTGNTIYF. CDR3 DNA sequence: TGTTCCAGCAGCTTACCGGGCGGGACAGGGACTGGAAACACCATATATTTT.

The chain combines TRBV7-9 with TRBJ2-7; D is perhaps TRBD2 (6 bases). Trimming stripped 5 bases from V and 3 bases from J, with 17 bases between. The CDR3 spans 15 residues. The germline V gene has CDR1 SEHNR and CDR2 FQNEAQ (reference sequence). For the CDR3, the DNA is TGTGCCAGCAGCCAAACGGGGGTCAGAAACTACGAGCAGTACTTC. It yields the protein CASSQTGVRNYEQYF. The variable domain in full, completed from reference TRBV7-9 and TRBJ2-7, reads DTGVSQNPRHKITKRGQNVTFRCDPISEHNRLYWYRQTLGQGPEFLTYFQNEAQLEKSRLLSDRFSAERPKGSFSTLEIQRTEQGDSAMYLCASSQTGVRNYEQYFGPGTRLTVT.

A few counts support this clone. The V gene is TRBV5-1, the J gene TRBJ2-7; 7 nucleotides match TRBD1. Per germline, CDR1 SGHRS and CDR2 YFSETQ. CDR3 length equals 16 residues. V shed 0 bases, J shed 3 bases, and the junction held 9 bases outside the gene matches. CDR3 in DNA: TGCGCCAGCAGCTTGGAAATTTGGGCAGGGGGCTACGAGCAGTACTTC. Protein product: CASSLEIWAGGYEQYF.

This clone occurred a few times. CDR3 coding DNA: TGTGCCAGCAGCGCGACAGGAGATGTCATCTACGAGCAGTACTTC. Translation: CASSATGDVIYEQYF. This rearrangement joins TRBV9 to TRBJ2-7; TRBD1 is a possible D gene (6 bases). The CDR3 contains 15 residues. Trimming took off 3 bases at V and 3 bases at J, with 16 bases between the two ends. From germline, CDR1 is SGDLS and CDR2 YYNGEE.

The chain joins TRBV27 to TRBJ2-7; tentatively, D is TRBD2 (6 bases). CDR1 is MNHEY and CDR2 is SMNVEV in the germline V gene (reference sequence). V lost 4 bases, J lost 9 bases, and 19 bases lay in between. The CDR3 runs 14 residues. The CDR3 spells CASSSPTREWVQYF. DNA of the CDR3: TGTGCCAGCAGTTCCCCGACACGGGAGTGGGTGCAGTACTTC.

This chain uses TRBV19 with TRBJ1-2; 7 bases are shared with TRBD1. V lost 4 bases and J lost 1; bases outside the gene matches: 9. Germline V gives CDR1 LNHDA, CDR2 SQIVND (reference sequence). The CDR3 spans 16 residues. The CDR3 sequence: CASSTPWGTDNYGYTF. CDR3 bases: TGTGCCAGTAGTACCCCCTGGGGGACAGATAACTATGGCTACACCTTC. The variable domain in full, completed from reference TRBV19 and TRBJ1-2, reads DGGITQSPKYLFRKEGQNVTLSCEQNLNHDAMYWYRQDPGQGLRLIYYSQIVNDFQKGDIAEGYSVSREKKESFPLTVTSAQKNPTAFYLCASSTPWGTDNYGYTFGSGTRLTVV.

V gene TRBV7-9 combines with J gene TRBJ2-1; 7 bases map to TRBD1. CDR1 and CDR2 from the germline V gene are SEHNR and FQNEAQ (reference sequence). The V gene end was trimmed by 4 bases and the J gene end by 0 bases; junction bases not matched to a gene: 6. The CDR3 length is 16 residues. CDR3 nucleotide sequence: TGTGCCAGCAGCTCAGGGGGTAGAAACTCCTACAATGAGCAGTTCTTC. Encoded protein: CASSSGGRNSYNEQFF.

This chain links TRBV5-4 with TRBJ2-2; 8 nucleotides align to TRBD1. Germline trimming cut 7 bases from V and 2 bases from J; bases unmatched to any gene: 10. Germline CDR1 SGHNT, CDR2 YYREEE (reference sequence). The CDR3 totals 16 residues. The CDR3 sequence is CASRPPGQENTGELFF. In nucleotides, the CDR3 is TGTGCCAGCCGACCTCCGGGACAGGAAAACACCGGGGAGCTGTTTTTT.

In this sample, this clone turned up a few times. The rearrangement links TRBV10-3 to TRBJ2-7, with 8 bases that match TRBD1. The ends lost 6 bases at V and 2 bases at J; junction bases unmatched: 6. CDR1 and CDR2 (germline): ENHRY, SYGVKD. The CDR3 runs to 14 residues. The CDR3 DNA follows: TGTGCCATCAGACCCGGGACAGGAACCTACGAGCAGTACTTC. This gives the protein CAIRPGTGTYEQYF.

This clone was counted a few times. The chain uses TRBV29-1 and TRBJ2-1; 8 nucleotides line up with TRBD1. The junction had 7 bases not matched to a gene; V was cut back by 4 bases and J by 5 bases. Germline loops: CDR1 SQVTM, CDR2 ANQGSEA. The CDR3 covers 14 residues. The CDR3 nucleotides are TGCAGCGTTGTGGTCCAGGGGGCCGACAATGAGCAGTTCTTC. Amino acids: CSVVVQGADNEQFF.

V is TRBV28 and J is TRBJ1-3; 7 bases fit TRBD1. This CDR3 has 14 amino acids. V gave up 5 bases and J gave up 4 bases; unmatched junction bases: 5. Germline CDR1 reads MDHEN; CDR2 reads SYDVKM. The CDR3, as DNA: TGTGCCAGCAGTGTTCCGGGACAGGGAAACACCATATATTTT. It yields the protein CASSVPGQGNTIYF.

The chain joins TRBV29-1 to TRBJ2-1, with 10 bases identical to TRBD2. Germline CDR1 SQVTM, CDR2 ANQGSEA. This CDR3 region has 16 residues. The trim removed 6 bases at V and 0 bases at J, leaving 8 bases unmatched. The CDR3 reads CSVRGAGGPSYNEQFF. The CDR3 DNA follows: TGCAGCGTGAGGGGAGCGGGGGGGCCCTCCTACAATGAGCAGTTCTTC.

The CDR3, as DNA: TGTGCCTGGAGTTCTCCCAGGGGTCCCCTCCACTTT. Translation gives CAWSSPRGPLHF. The gene calls are TRBV30 and TRBJ1-6; TRBD1 might be the D (6 bases). V shed 2 bases and J shed 13 bases, with 12 bases lying between them. Germline V gene data show CDR1 as GTSNPN and CDR2 as SVGIG (reference sequence). CDR3 length: 12 residues.